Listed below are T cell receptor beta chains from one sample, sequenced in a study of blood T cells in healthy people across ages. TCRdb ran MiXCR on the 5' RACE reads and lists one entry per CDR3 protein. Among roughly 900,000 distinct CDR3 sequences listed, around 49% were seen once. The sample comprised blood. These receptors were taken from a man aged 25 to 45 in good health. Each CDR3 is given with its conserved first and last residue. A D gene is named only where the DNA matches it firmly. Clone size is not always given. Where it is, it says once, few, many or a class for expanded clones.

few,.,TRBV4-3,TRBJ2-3,CASSQDYRGAPDTQYF,TGCGCCAGCAGCCAAGATTATCGGGGGGCTCCAGATACGCAGTATTTT
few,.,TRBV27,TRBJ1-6,CASSVRAAEWPLHF,TGTGCCAGCAGCGTCAGGGCAGCGGAGTGGCCCCTCCACTTT
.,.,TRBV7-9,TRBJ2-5,CASSLVWDYQETQYF,TGTGCCAGCAGCTTAGTGTGGGACTACCAAGAGACCCAGTACTTC
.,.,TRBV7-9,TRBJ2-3,CASSLEVSTGFEDTQYF,TGTGCCAGCAGCTTAGAGGTTTCTACAGGGTTTGAAGATACGCAGTATTTT
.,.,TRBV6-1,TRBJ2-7,CASGWGFYEQYF,TGTGCCAGCGGATGGGGCTTCTACGAGCAGTACTTC
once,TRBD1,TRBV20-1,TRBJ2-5,CSAGKGTGKETQYF,TGCAGTGCTGGAAAAGGGACAGGGAAGGAGACCCAGTACTTC
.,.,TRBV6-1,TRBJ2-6,CASTSGDPLSGANVLTF,TGTGCCAGCACCTCAGGGGACCCCCTCTCTGGGGCCAACGTCCTGACTTTC
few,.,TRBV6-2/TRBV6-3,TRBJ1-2,CASSAYQGSLWYTF,TGTGCCAGCAGTGCATATCAGGGATCCCTATGGTACACCTTC
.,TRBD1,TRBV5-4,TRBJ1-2,CASSISSGTAFYGYTF,TGTGCCAGCAGCATATCTTCGGGGACAGCCTTCTATGGCTACACCTTC
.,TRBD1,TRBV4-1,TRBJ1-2,CASSSPGQGGNGYTF,TGCGCCAGCAGCAGTCCGGGACAGGGTGGGAATGGCTACACCTTC
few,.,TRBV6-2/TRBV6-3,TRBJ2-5,CASSYLLRTRETQYF,TGTGCCAGCAGTTACCTCCTGAGGACGAGGGAGACCCAGTACTTC
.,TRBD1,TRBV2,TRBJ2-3,CASSNDRGATDTQYF,TGTGCCAGCAGTAATGACAGGGGTGCGACAGATACGCAGTATTTT
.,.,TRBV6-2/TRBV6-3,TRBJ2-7,CASSYSLGISCEQYF,TGTGCCAGCAGTTACTCCTTGGGCATCTCCTGCGAGCAGTACTTC
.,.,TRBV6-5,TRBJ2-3,CASSYAYTQYF,TGTGCCAGCAGTTACGCCTATACGCAGTATTTT
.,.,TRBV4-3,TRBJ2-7,CASSQDWGRTGPSYEQYF,TGCGCCAGCAGCCAAGATTGGGGTCGTACCGGACCCTCCTACGAGCAGTACTTC
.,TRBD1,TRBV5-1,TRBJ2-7,CASLQGTVSGNEQYF,TGCGCCAGCCTCCAAGGGACAGTGTCGGGAAATGAGCAGTACTTC
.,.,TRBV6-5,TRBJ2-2,CASARTRTGELFF,TGTGCCAGCGCTAGGACGCGCACCGGGGAGCTGTTTTTT
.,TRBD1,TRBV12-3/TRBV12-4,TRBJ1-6,CASSATGFESPLHF,TGTGCCAGCAGTGCGACAGGGTTTGAATCACCCCTCCACTTT
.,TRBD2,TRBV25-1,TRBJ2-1,CASSISIGLAGGYNEQFF,TGTGCCAGCAGTATCTCCATAGGACTAGCGGGGGGGTACAATGAGCAGTTCTTC
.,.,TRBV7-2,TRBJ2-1,CASSTALGGNEQFF,TGTGCCAGCAGTACAGCCCTCGGTGGTAATGAGCAGTTCTTC
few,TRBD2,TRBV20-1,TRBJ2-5,CSPLVGGGETQYF,TGCAGTCCGCTAGTTGGGGGGGGGGAGACCCAGTACTTC
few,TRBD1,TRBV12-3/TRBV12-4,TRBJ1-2,CASSDPGTALYGYTF,TGTGCTAGCAGTGACCCCGGGACAGCACTCTATGGCTACACCTTC
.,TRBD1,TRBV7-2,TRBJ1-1,CASSLVGSGGENTEAFF,TGTGCCAGCAGCTTAGTAGGCTCAGGGGGCGAGAACACTGAAGCTTTCTTT
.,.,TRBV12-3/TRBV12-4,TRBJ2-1,CASSKLLADNEQFF,TGTGCCAGCAGCAAACTACTAGCAGATAATGAGCAGTTCTTC
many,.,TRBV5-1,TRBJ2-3,CASSFGSSSTDTQYF,TGCGCCAGCAGCTTTGGCAGTTCTAGCACAGATACGCAGTATTTT
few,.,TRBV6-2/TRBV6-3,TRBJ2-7,CASSYDPSYEQYF,TGTGCCAGCAGTTACGACCCTTCCTACGAGCAGTACTTC
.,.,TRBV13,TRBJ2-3,CASSPQYDMLTDTQYF,TGTGCCAGCAGCCCACAGTACGACATGCTCACAGATACGCAGTATTTT
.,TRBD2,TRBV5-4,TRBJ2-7,CASSPGTSGLPYEQYF,TGTGCCAGCAGCCCGGGGACTAGCGGGCTCCCATACGAGCAGTACTTC
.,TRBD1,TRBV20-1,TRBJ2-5,CSARENRGHRETQYF,TGCAGTGCTAGAGAAAACAGGGGGCATCGGGAGACCCAGTACTTC
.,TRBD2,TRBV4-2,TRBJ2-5,CASSQVFGEGLQETQYF,TGTGCCAGCAGCCAGGTCTTCGGGGAGGGCCTCCAAGAGACCCAGTACTTC
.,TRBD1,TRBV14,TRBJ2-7,CASSLDLGQAYEQYF,TGTGCCAGCAGCCTAGACTTGGGACAGGCCTACGAGCAGTACTTC
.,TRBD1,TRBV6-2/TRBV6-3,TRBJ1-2,CASFMESRDRKNYGYTF,TGTGCCAGCTTCATGGAGTCCCGGGACAGAAAAAACTATGGCTACACCTTC
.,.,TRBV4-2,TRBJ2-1,CASRGGGLEQFF,TGTGCCAGCCGGGGAGGGGGACTTGAGCAGTTCTTC
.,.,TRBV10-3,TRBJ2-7,CAISNNMEAYEQYF,TGTGCCATCAGCAATAACATGGAAGCCTACGAGCAGTACTTC
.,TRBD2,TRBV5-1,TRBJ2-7,CASSLGLAEDEQYF,TGCGCCAGCAGCCTGGGACTAGCTGAGGACGAGCAGTACTTC
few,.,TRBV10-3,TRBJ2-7,CAISESDYEQYF,TGTGCCATCAGTGAGTCGGACTACGAGCAGTACTTC
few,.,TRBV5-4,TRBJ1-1,CASSLYLGHTEAFF,TGTGCCAGCAGCTTGTATCTGGGGCACACTGAAGCTTTCTTT
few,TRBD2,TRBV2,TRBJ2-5,CASRASGVIQETQYF,TGTGCCAGCAGGGCTAGCGGGGTGATACAAGAGACCCAGTACTTC
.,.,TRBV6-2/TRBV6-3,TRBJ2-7,CASKREAPYEQYF,TGTGCCAGCAAGAGGGAGGCCCCCTACGAGCAGTACTTC
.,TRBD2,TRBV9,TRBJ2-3,CASSVGPAGGTDTQYF,TGTGCCAGCAGCGTAGGCCCAGCGGGGGGCACAGATACGCAGTATTTT
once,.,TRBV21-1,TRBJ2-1,CASSCFRAAGTGLREQFF,TGTGCCAGCAGCTGCTTTCGGGCTGCCGGGACAGGGTTACGGGAGCAGTTCTTC
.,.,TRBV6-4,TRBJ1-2,CASSDSIGSSANYGYTF,TGTGCCAGCAGTGACTCGATTGGTAGCTCAGCTAACTATGGCTACACCTTC
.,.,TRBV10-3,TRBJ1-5,CATGTDSSIQPQHF,TGTGCCACGGGCACGGACAGTAGCATTCAGCCCCAGCATTTT
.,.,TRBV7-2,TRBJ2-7,CASSRGSGDRAYEQYF,TGTGCCAGCAGCCGGGGGTCGGGGGATAGGGCCTACGAGCAGTACTTC
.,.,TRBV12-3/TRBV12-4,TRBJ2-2,CASSSGATGELFF,TGTGCCAGCAGCTCAGGGGCAACCGGGGAGCTGTTTTTT
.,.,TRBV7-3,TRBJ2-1,CASSPNRGPYNEQFF,TGTGCCAGCAGCCCGAATCGAGGGCCTTACAATGAGCAGTTCTTC
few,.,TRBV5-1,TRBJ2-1,CASNKGDSYNEQFF,TGCGCCAGCAACAAGGGGGACTCCTACAATGAGCAGTTCTTC
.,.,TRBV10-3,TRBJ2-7,CATTWTPTEQYF,TGTGCCACGACCTGGACGCCGACGGAGCAGTACTTC
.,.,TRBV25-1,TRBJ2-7,CASSGPGSLSYEQYF,TGTGCCAGCAGTGGCCCGGGATCTCTTTCCTACGAGCAGTACTTC
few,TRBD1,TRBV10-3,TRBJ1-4,CAISEGTGEKLFF,TGTGCCATCAGTGAGGGGACAGGTGAAAAACTGTTTTTT
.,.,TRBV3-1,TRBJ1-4,CASSQDSGQGLGRLFF,TGTGCCAGCAGCCAAGATTCAGGGCAGGGTCTTGGGAGACTGTTTTTT
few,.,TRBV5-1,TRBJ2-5,CASSLGDAQETQYF,TGCGCCAGCAGCTTGGGGGACGCCCAAGAGACCCAGTACTTC
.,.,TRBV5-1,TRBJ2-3,CASSPGPGPDTQYF,TGCGCCAGCAGCCCCGGACCGGGGCCAGATACGCAGTATTTT
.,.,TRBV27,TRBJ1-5,CASSEDSAGRPQHF,TGTGCCAGCAGTGAAGACAGCGCCGGAAGGCCCCAGCATTTT